This is a list of T cell receptor beta chains from one sample in a study of shared clonotypes between healthy human individuals. Assay used: immunoSEQ multiplex PCR; TCRdb lists only in-frame clones, some missing. The profile shows hundreds of thousands of clones, about 95% of them singletons. The sequencing input was naive CD8+ T cells sorted from blood. The source of these receptors is a woman in her twenties or thirties in good health. Both conserved end residues are part of each CDR3. The order of the fields is V gene, clone size, J gene, CDR3 length, D gene, CDR3 DNA, CDR3 protein. The D gene is left open where the match is weak. A clone size is listed for some rows: how often the clone was seen (once, few, many), or a class if it is expanded.

V: TRBV6-5; size: NA; J: TRBJ1-1; length: 11; D: NA; DNA: TGTGCCAGCAGTTATCAAGAGGAAGCTTTCTTT; CDR3: CASSYQEEAFF
V: TRBV27; size: NA; J: TRBJ1-1; length: 17; D: NA; DNA: TGTGCCAGCAGGGGGGGGTCAGTATACCCTATGAACACTGAAGCTTTCTTT; CDR3: CASRGGSVYPMNTEAFF
V: TRBV27; size: NA; J: TRBJ2-7; length: 15; D: NA; DNA: TGTGCCAGCAGTTTGTCAGGGTTGGTGACCTACGAGCAGTACTTC; CDR3: CASSLSGLVTYEQYF
V: TRBV5-4; size: NA; J: TRBJ2-7; length: 12; D: NA; DNA: TGTGCCAGCAGCCCCGAGGGCGTCGAGCAGTACTTC; CDR3: CASSPEGVEQYF
V: TRBV18; size: NA; J: TRBJ2-1; length: 16; D: TRBD2; DNA: TGTGCCAGCTCACCACCTACTCGGGAGGATGTAAATGAGCAGTTCTTC; CDR3: CASSPPTREDVNEQFF
V: TRBV2; size: NA; J: TRBJ1-3; length: 11; D: NA; DNA: TGTGCCAGCAGTCCTGGAAACACCATATATTTT; CDR3: CASSPGNTIYF
V: TRBV4-2; size: NA; J: TRBJ2-1; length: 13; D: TRBD1; DNA: TGTGCCAGCAGCCGACAGGGACACAATGAGCAGTTCTTC; CDR3: CASSRQGHNEQFF
V: TRBV7-9; size: NA; J: TRBJ2-7; length: 19; D: TRBD2; DNA: TGTGCCAGCAGCTTAGATGTGGGGACTAGCGGGATAGTCTCCTACGAGCAGTACTTC; CDR3: CASSLDVGTSGIVSYEQYF
V: TRBV6-6; size: NA; J: TRBJ2-1; length: 15; D: TRBD2; DNA: TGTGCCAGCAGTCAGACTAGCGGGGGATACAATGAGCAGTTCTTC; CDR3: CASSQTSGGYNEQFF
V: TRBV7-9; size: NA; J: TRBJ2-7; length: 14; D: NA; DNA: TGTGCCAGCAGCTTCGGCAGCAACTCCTACGAGCAGTACTTC; CDR3: CASSFGSNSYEQYF
V: TRBV19; size: once; J: TRBJ2-7; length: 15; D: TRBD1; DNA: TGTGCCAGTAGTTCAAGGACAGGGGAGGGCTACGAGCAGTACTTC; CDR3: CASSSRTGEGYEQYF
V: TRBV27; size: NA; J: TRBJ1-1; length: 16; D: TRBD1; DNA: TGTGCCAGCAGTTTATACCCCGGGACAGCGAACACTGAAGCTTTCTTT; CDR3: CASSLYPGTANTEAFF
V: TRBV2; size: NA; J: TRBJ2-7; length: 15; D: NA; DNA: TGTGCCAGCATTCCCGGTGACGGACGCTCCTACGAGCAGTACTTC; CDR3: CASIPGDGRSYEQYF
V: TRBV30; size: NA; J: TRBJ1-6; length: 15; D: NA; DNA: TGTGCCTGGAGCCCGAGGGCTGGGTATAATTCACCCCTCCACTTT; CDR3: CAWSPRAGYNSPLHF
V: TRBV28; size: NA; J: TRBJ1-5; length: 18; D: TRBD1; DNA: TGTGCCAGCAGCAAGACCGGGACAGCCTTTTATAGCAATCAGCCCCAGCATTTT; CDR3: CASSKTGTAFYSNQPQHF
V: TRBV2; size: NA; J: TRBJ2-2; length: 17; D: TRBD2; DNA: TGTGCCAGCAGTGAAGCCCCTAGCGGGAGGAACACCGGGGAGCTGTTTTTT; CDR3: CASSEAPSGRNTGELFF
V: TRBV4-1; size: once; J: TRBJ2-5; length: 18; D: NA; DNA: TGCGCCAGCAGCCAAGAGGACACCGCACGAGGATATGGGGAGACCCAGTACTTC; CDR3: CASSQEDTARGYGETQYF
V: TRBV27; size: NA; J: TRBJ2-7; length: 13; D: NA; DNA: TGTGCCAGCAGTTTGCACAGTTCCTACGAGCAGTACTTC; CDR3: CASSLHSSYEQYF
V: TRBV19; size: NA; J: TRBJ2-1; length: 15; D: TRBD2; DNA: TGTGCCAGTAGTCACCTCACTAGCGGGTTCAATGAGCAGTTCTTC; CDR3: CASSHLTSGFNEQFF
V: TRBV6-5; size: NA; J: TRBJ2-7; length: 13; D: NA; DNA: TGTGCCAGCAGTTACTCGGCCAGGAACGAGCAGTACTTC; CDR3: CASSYSARNEQYF
V: TRBV7-9; size: NA; J: TRBJ2-7; length: 18; D: NA; DNA: TGTGCCAGCAGCTTAGGGGAGGCACCGACTCACAGGGTCCACGAGCAGTACTTC; CDR3: CASSLGEAPTHRVHEQYF
V: TRBV27; size: NA; J: TRBJ2-3; length: 13; D: NA; DNA: TGTGCCAGCAGTTTTCGTGGGGCAGATACGCAGTATTTT; CDR3: CASSFRGADTQYF
V: TRBV9; size: NA; J: TRBJ1-5; length: 15; D: TRBD1; DNA: TGTGCCAGCAGCGCTGGGACAGGGTACTATCAGCCCCAGCATTTT; CDR3: CASSAGTGYYQPQHF
V: TRBV6-5; size: NA; J: TRBJ2-7; length: 11; D: NA; DNA: TGTGCCAGCAAAACAGGGTACGAGCAGTACTTC; CDR3: CASKTGYEQYF
V: TRBV13; size: once; J: TRBJ2-7; length: 16; D: TRBD2; DNA: TGTGCCAGCAGCCAATCGGCGGTTGGGGGGGACTACGAGCAGTACTTC; CDR3: CASSQSAVGGDYEQYF
V: TRBV28; size: NA; J: TRBJ2-7; length: 14; D: TRBD2; DNA: TGTGCCAGCAGACATAGCGGGAGCGGCTACGAGCAGTACTTC; CDR3: CASRHSGSGYEQYF
V: TRBV5-6; size: NA; J: TRBJ1-3; length: 12; D: NA; DNA: TGTGCCAGCAGCTTGGGAGGAAACACCATATATTTT; CDR3: CASSLGGNTIYF
V: TRBV2; size: once; J: TRBJ2-7; length: 15; D: TRBD2; DNA: TGTGCCAGCAGTGAAGCCTCTAGCGGGAGCTACGAGCAGTACTTC; CDR3: CASSEASSGSYEQYF
V: TRBV25-1; size: NA; J: TRBJ2-1; length: 14; D: NA; DNA: TGTGCCACATGGGGCCGACTTGGAAACAATGAGCAGTTCTTC; CDR3: CATWGRLGNNEQFF
V: TRBV7-9; size: NA; J: TRBJ1-1; length: 13; D: NA; DNA: TGTGCCAGCAGCCCTCCAGTGAACACTGAAGCTTTCTTT; CDR3: CASSPPVNTEAFF
V: TRBV28; size: NA; J: TRBJ2-7; length: 12; D: NA; DNA: TGTGCCAGCCAAATATCACCGGGACCTCAGTACTTC; CDR3: CASQISPGPQYF
V: TRBV4-1; size: NA; J: TRBJ1-2; length: 14; D: NA; DNA: TGCGCCAGCAGCCAAAAAGGGGCAGGTGAGGGCTACACCTTC; CDR3: CASSQKGAGEGYTF
V: TRBV7-9; size: NA; J: TRBJ2-5; length: 12; D: NA; DNA: TGTGCCAGCAGCTTAGAAGGGGGAACCCAGTACTTC; CDR3: CASSLEGGTQYF
V: TRBV27; size: once; J: TRBJ1-4; length: 17; D: TRBD1; DNA: TGTGCCAGCAGTTCGGCCCGAACAGGGGTGTTTAATGAAAAACTGTTTTTT; CDR3: CASSSARTGVFNEKLFF
V: TRBV11-2; size: NA; J: TRBJ2-1; length: 13; D: NA; DNA: TGTGCCAGCAGCTACCAGCCCGGGGATGAGCAGTTCTTC; CDR3: CASSYQPGDEQFF
V: TRBV28; size: NA; J: TRBJ2-2; length: 13; D: TRBD2; DNA: TGTGCCACCGGGACCGGGGGGTTCGGGGAGCTGTTTTTT; CDR3: CATGTGGFGELFF
V: TRBV19; size: NA; J: TRBJ2-7; length: 16; D: TRBD1; DNA: TGTGCCAGTAGTATAGGTCGGACAGGGCCCTCCTACGAGCAGTACTTC; CDR3: CASSIGRTGPSYEQYF
V: TRBV5-6; size: NA; J: TRBJ2-1; length: 13; D: TRBD2; DNA: TGTGCCAGCAGCCCTAGCGGACTCGGTGAGCAGTTCTTC; CDR3: CASSPSGLGEQFF
V: TRBV5-1; size: once; J: TRBJ2-7; length: 13; D: NA; DNA: TGCGCCAGCAGCTTGTGGAGGGGCTACGAGCAGTACTTC; CDR3: CASSLWRGYEQYF
V: TRBV7-9; size: NA; J: TRBJ2-1; length: 15; D: TRBD2; DNA: TGTGCCAGCAGCTACAGCGGGAGCTCCTACAATGAGCAGTTCTTC; CDR3: CASSYSGSSYNEQFF
V: TRBV5-1; size: NA; J: TRBJ2-2; length: 15; D: TRBD1; DNA: TGCGCCAGCAGCGCCGGGACAGCGAACACCGGGGAGCTGTTTTTT; CDR3: CASSAGTANTGELFF
V: TRBV27; size: NA; J: TRBJ2-2; length: 15; D: TRBD1; DNA: TGTGCCAGCAGTTTATCGAAGGGGGCGGTCGGGGAGCTGTTTTTT; CDR3: CASSLSKGAVGELFF
V: TRBV28; size: NA; J: TRBJ1-1; length: 14; D: NA; DNA: TGTGCCAGCAGTTTCGAATGGACACACTCCGAAGCTTTCTTT; CDR3: CASSFEWTHSEAFF
V: TRBV11-2; size: NA; J: TRBJ2-1; length: 11; D: NA; DNA: TGTGCCAGCAGCTTAGGGAGTGAGCAGTTCTTC; CDR3: CASSLGSEQFF
V: TRBV10-2; size: NA; J: TRBJ2-1; length: 19; D: NA; DNA: TGCGCCAGCAGACCCGACTTCTATTTGGAGGTCAGCTCCTACAATGAGCAGTTCTTC; CDR3: CASRPDFYLEVSSYNEQFF
V: TRBV11-3; size: NA; J: TRBJ2-1; length: 14; D: TRBD2; DNA: TGTGCCAGCAGCTTAGCGGGAGGGCATAATGAGCAGTTCTTC; CDR3: CASSLAGGHNEQFF
V: TRBV10-3; size: few; J: TRBJ2-7; length: 11; D: NA; DNA: TGTGCCACCGGTGACGACTACGAGCAGTACTTC; CDR3: CATGDDYEQYF
V: TRBV13; size: NA; J: TRBJ1-1; length: 15; D: TRBD1; DNA: TGTGCCAGCAGCCCGGGGGGACAGGGCTCTACTGAAGCTTTCTTT; CDR3: CASSPGGQGSTEAFF
V: TRBV28; size: NA; J: TRBJ2-5; length: 14; D: TRBD2; DNA: TGTGCCAGCAGGCGGGGAGCGGGGATAGAGACCCAGTACTTC; CDR3: CASRRGAGIETQYF
V: TRBV28; size: once; J: TRBJ2-7; length: 12; D: NA; DNA: TGTGCCAGCAGTTTATTTTCCTACGAGCAGTACTTC; CDR3: CASSLFSYEQYF
V: TRBV9; size: NA; J: TRBJ2-1; length: 13; D: NA; DNA: TGTGCCAGCAGCGTAGTGGTGGGGGATGAGCAGTTCTTC; CDR3: CASSVVVGDEQFF
V: TRBV7-9; size: NA; J: TRBJ2-1; length: 11; D: NA; DNA: TGTGCCAGCAGCTGGGGAGGCGAGCAGTTCTTC; CDR3: CASSWGGEQFF
V: TRBV15; size: NA; J: TRBJ2-2; length: 12; D: NA; DNA: TGTGCCACCAGCGGGGGGACCGGGGAGCTGTTTTTT; CDR3: CATSGGTGELFF
V: TRBV6-4; size: NA; J: TRBJ1-2; length: 9; D: NA; DNA: TGTGCCAGGGAGGGGGGCTACACCTTC; CDR3: CAREGGYTF
V: TRBV6-4; size: NA; J: TRBJ2-2; length: 14; D: NA; DNA: TGTGCCAGCAGTGACGTGCCGGGCGGCGGGGAGCTGTTTTTT; CDR3: CASSDVPGGGELFF
V: TRBV4-1; size: NA; J: TRBJ2-7; length: 14; D: NA; DNA: TGCGCCAGCAGCCAAAGGGACACCTCCTACGAGCAGTACTTC; CDR3: CASSQRDTSYEQYF
V: TRBV4-1; size: NA; J: TRBJ2-7; length: 15; D: TRBD2; DNA: TGCGCCAGCAGCCAAGATCCGGGAGGATCCTACGAGCAGTACTTC; CDR3: CASSQDPGGSYEQYF
V: TRBV28; size: NA; J: TRBJ1-5; length: 15; D: NA; DNA: TGTGCCAGCAGCGTTGGGGGAGATAGCAATCAGCCCCAGCATTTT; CDR3: CASSVGGDSNQPQHF
V: TRBV11-2; size: NA; J: TRBJ1-2; length: 15; D: TRBD1; DNA: TGTGCCAGCAGCTCCCGGGGCCGGGACAGTTATGGCTACACCTTC; CDR3: CASSSRGRDSYGYTF
V: TRBV14; size: NA; J: TRBJ2-7; length: 14; D: NA; DNA: TGTGCCAGCAGCCAATCCGGCCCTAGACTCGAGCAGTACTTC; CDR3: CASSQSGPRLEQYF